Shown below are 11 T cell receptor beta chains from a single sample sequenced in a study of response to subunit inactivated influenza vaccine. One entry per CDR3 protein results from TCRdb running MiXCR on the RT-PCR reads. The repertoire holds just under 550,000 distinct CDR3 sequences, with around 21% as singletons. Another study also made use of these data, one on T cells expressing NK-cell markers. That publication notes: TCR beta cDNA was made by 5'RACE template switching with UMIs.

Sequenced material: CD4+ T cells sorted from PBMCs, taken roughly 12 days after vaccination. These receptor sequences come from a man aged 50-59 years who received an inactivated influenza vaccine.

There are a few counts of this clonotype. The DNA of the CDR3 is TGCAGTGCTAGAAAACCGACCGGGCAGACACGGGGCGGGGAGCTGTTTTTT. Its protein product is CSARKPTGQTRGGELFF. The rearrangement joins TRBV20-1 to TRBJ2-2; possibly TRBD2 for D (5 bases). Per germline, CDR1 DFQATT and CDR2 SNEGSKA (reference sequence). The CDR3 totals 17 residues. With 2 bases removed from V and 7 bases from J, the gap between germline ends came to 23 bases.

This clonotype has more than one count but fewer than ten. As DNA, the CDR3 is TGTGCCAGCAGCAGGACAGGGGGCATTGAAGCTTTCTTT. This translates into CASSRTGGIEAFF. J is TRBJ1-1 and V is TRBV7-3, with 11 positions matching TRBD1. The V gene's germline CDR1 is SGHTA and CDR2 FQGTGA. V trimming: 5 bases; J trimming: 7 bases; junction bases outside the gene matches: 3. The CDR3 extends over 13 amino acids.

This clonotype turned up a few times. The chain joins TRBV20-1 to TRBJ2-1, with 10 bases fitting TRBD2. CDR1 and CDR2 (germline): DFQATT, SNEGSKA (reference sequence). The J segment lost 4 bases and the V segment lost 0 bases, leaving 9 bases of the junction unmatched. This CDR3 has 17 amino acids. The CDR3 nucleotides read TGCAGTGCTAGAGATCCCGCTAGCGGGAGCCCTTACAATGAGCAGTTCTTC. Translating gives CSARDPASGSPYNEQFF.

J is TRBJ2-7 and V is TRBV12-3 or TRBV12-4; 8 bases map to TRBD1. The ends lost 3 bases at V and 0 bases at J; junction bases unmatched: 7. The CDR3 is made up of 16 amino acids. The CDR3 DNA follows: TGTGCCAGCAGTTTGCCGGGACAGGCCAGCTCCTACGAGCAGTACTTC. This translates into CASSLPGQASSYEQYF.

This clonotype showed up just a few times. The V and J genes are TRBV4-2 and TRBJ2-1, with unresolved D. CDR1 and CDR2 from the germline V gene are LGHNA and YNFKEQ. With 5 bases removed from V and 9 bases from J, the gap between germline ends came to 8 bases. The length of the CDR3 is 11 residues. The CDR3 bases are TGTGCCAGCAGCTCCCCCCCTGAGCAGTTCTTC. Its protein product is CASSSPPEQFF.

The table lists this clonotype with a few counts. V usage is TRBV6-2 or TRBV6-3 and J usage is TRBJ2-1; D gene ambiguous. This CDR3 is 14 amino acids long. Deletions cut 1 base from V and 8 bases from J, with 12 bases between. CDR1 and CDR2 (germline): MNHEY, SVGEGT. The CDR3 is CASSYFEQRDEQFF. The CDR3 bases are TGTGCCAGCAGTTACTTCGAACAAAGGGATGAGCAGTTCTTC.

This clonotype was recorded a few times. The V call is TRBV6-5, the J call TRBJ2-1, with 10 bases matching TRBD2. V trimming: 4 bases; J trimming: 7 bases; junction bases outside the gene matches: 7. The CDR3 runs to 15 residues. The germline V gene has CDR1 MNHEY and CDR2 SVGAGI. CDR3 residues: CASSSMLAGANEQFF. Here the CDR3 DNA reads TGTGCCAGCAGTTCCATGCTAGCGGGGGCTAATGAGCAGTTCTTC.

This clonotype was seen at least ten times. The V gene is TRBV5-1, the J gene TRBJ2-3; D might be TRBD2 (6 bases). Germline CDR1 is SGHRS and CDR2 is YFSETQ. This CDR3 region has 14 residues. With 4 bases removed from V and 2 bases from J, the gap between germline ends came to 11 bases. CDR3 bases: TGCGCCAGCAGCCAAAGCGGGTACACAGATACGCAGTATTTT. Amino acid sequence: CASSQSGYTDTQYF.

There are a few counts of this clonotype. The gene calls are TRBV6-2 or TRBV6-3 and TRBJ1-5; TRBD1 matches at 10 bases. CDR1 and CDR2 from the germline V gene are MNHEY and SVGEGT. V gave up 6 bases and J gave up 7 bases; unmatched junction bases: 9. This CDR3 is 15 amino acids long. CDR3 DNA sequence: TGTGCCAGCAGCTCGACAGGGGGCTCAAGCCAGCCCCAGCATTTT. It translates to CASSSTGGSSQPQHF.

There are a few counts of this clonotype. Since a much larger clone is just one base distant, this may be a read error. The rearrangement uses TRBV6-2 or TRBV6-3 and TRBJ2-6; D remains unclear. CDR1 and CDR2 from the germline V gene are MNHEY and SVGEGT. The CDR3 extends over 13 amino acids. V was shortened by 6 bases and J by 1 base, with 4 bases between the two germline ends. CDR3 DNA: TGTGCCAGCAGCATATCTGGGGCCAACGTCCTGACTTTC. Protein product: CASSISGANVLTF.

This clonotype was detected many times. V is TRBV4-2 and J is TRBJ1-4; TRBD1 agrees at 8 bases. The CDR3 contains 15 residues. The germline V gene encodes CDR1 LGHNA and CDR2 YNFKEQ. The junction had 6 bases not matched to a gene; V was cut back by 3 bases and J by 6 bases. CDR3 DNA sequence: TGTGCCAGCAGCCATAAGAAGGACAGGGATGAAAAACTGTTTTTT. Its translation is CASSHKKDRDEKLFF.